Detailed here is one T cell receptor (beta chain). The people who gave samples were healthy Caucasians from Russia, aged about 6 to 100. Every sample had a minimum of 6.5 million PBMCs isolated. Alongside a J-beta primer mix, a sample-barcoded 5' primer served in a second PCR lasting 7 to 11 cycles. Using its own MiXCR run on the 5' RACE reads, TCRdb lists one record per CDR3 protein. Counted here are over 1,500,000 distinct CDR3 sequences, around half occurring once; the ten biggest clones make up 2.1%. V lost 2 bases and J lost 6, with 11 bases in between. The CDR3 totals 14 residues. Germline lookup yields CDR1 MNHEY and CDR2 SMNVEV (reference sequence). These data are taken from a study of blood T cells in healthy people across ages.

The sequenced material came from blood. The TCR sequence derives from a middle-aged woman in good health. The chain uses TRBV27 and TRBJ2-1, with TRBD2 as a possible D gene (6 bases). CDR3 protein: CASSLIAGRNEQFF. The CDR3 region has the DNA TGTGCCAGCAGTTTAATCGCGGGGCGCAATGAGCAGTTCTTC.